This T cell receptor beta chain was found in a study of cytomegalovirus exposure and HLA in healthy donors. About the research overall: Caucasian-associated ancestry cluster membership applied to under 85% of several hundred genotyped donors. Findings and caveats of the study: Later examination showed HLA-associated TCR beta chains had greater clonal expansion than equally common others. The authors enumerated under 200 TCR beta chains as linked to cytomegalovirus.

The CDR3 runs 15 residues. Germline CDR1 SGHRS, CDR2 YFSETQ. V shed 2 bases and J shed 6 bases, with 15 bases lying between them. This clone has a handful of counts. Its target is unknown. The PCR contained 60 Vbeta and 13 Jbeta primers. The table came from immunoSEQ multiplex PCR; TCRdb's copy has only in-frame clones and leaves some out. The repertoire consists of 95,000 to 150,000 clones, with around 84% occurring once and the leading ten covering roughly 2%. While unrecorded immune exposures were likely, the donors were nominally healthy when sampled. Sequencing was done on a sample of PBMCs. The sequence derives from a man between 18 and 29 years old in good health and CMV-seronegative. V and J are TRBV5-1 and TRBJ2-1; possibly TRBD1 for D (7 bases). Here the CDR3 reads CASSFRRGRGNEQFF. In DNA form, the CDR3 reads TGCGCCAGCAGCTTTCGGAGGGGGCGTGGCAATGAGCAGTTCTTC. Complete variable domain (other parts from reference TRBV5-1 and TRBJ2-1): KAGVTQTPRYLIKTRGQQVTLSCSPISGHRSVSWYQQTPGQGLQFLFEYFSETQRNKGNFPGRFSGRQFSNSRSEMNVSTLELGDSALYLCASSFRRGRGNEQFFGPGTRLTVL.